These 27 T cell receptor beta chains originate from one sample sequenced in a study of OX40 agonist ivuxolimab in advanced cancers. Only in-frame clones appear in the TCRdb table, and some are missing; sequencing was by immunoSEQ multiplex PCR. The sample contains under 30,000 clones, 75% to 90% of which appear only once. The sample here was CD4+ or CD8+ T cells sorted from blood, taken in a trial of the OX40 agonist ivuxolimab. The receptors were sampled from an adult with an advanced solid tumor such as melanoma, head and neck, liver or kidney cancer.

This clone was counted a single time. This chain links TRBV6-1 with TRBJ2-3, with 7 nucleotides matching TRBD1. The germline gives CDR1 MNHNS, CDR2 SASEGT. The trim removed 8 bases at V and 2 bases at J, leaving 7 bases unmatched. The CDR3 spans 14 residues. CDR3 sequence (DNA): TGTGCCAGCGCCATAGGGGGCCTCACAGATACGCAGTATTTT. It yields the protein CASAIGGLTDTQYF.

This clone was seen only once. The chain joins TRBV11-2 to TRBJ2-1, with D possibly being TRBD1 (5 bases). CDR3 length: 16 amino acids. The V end was cut by 0 bases, the J end by 1 base, with 10 bases between. From germline, CDR1 is SGHAT and CDR2 FQNNGV. The CDR3 DNA reads as TGTGCCAGCAGCTTAGAACAGGCCAGGTCCTACAATGAGCAGTTCTTC. This gives the protein CASSLEQARSYNEQFF.

This rearrangement joins TRBV2 to TRBJ1-4; D not certain. The CDR3 is made up of 13 amino acids. V lost 0 bases to trimming and J lost 11 bases, with 10 bases between them. Looked up from germline, CDR1 is SNHLY and CDR2 is FYNNEI. CDR3 bases: TGTGCCAGCAGTGAAGCGCTTCCTGGGAAACTGTTTTTT. This codes for CASSEALPGKLFF.

The genes are TRBV4-1 and TRBJ1-5, with D possibly matching TRBD1 (5 bases). The CDR3 extends over 15 amino acids. Germline V gives CDR1 MGHRA, CDR2 YSYEKL. Trimming cost V 2 bases and J 3 bases, with 11 bases left between them. The CDR3 sequence is CASSQSAQDNQPQHF. Written as DNA, the CDR3 is TGCGCCAGCAGCCAATCCGCACAGGACAATCAGCCCCAGCATTTT.

The chain combines TRBV6-5 with TRBJ1-3; D may be TRBD1 (5 bases). The length of the CDR3 is 12 residues. CDR1 is MNHEY and CDR2 is SVGAGI in the germline V gene. Trimming shortened V by 8 bases and J by 3 bases, and 8 bases separated the two germline ends. CDR3 amino acids: CASRDGGNTIYF. CDR3 sequence (DNA): TGTGCCAGCCGGGACGGTGGAAACACCATATATTTT.

CDR3 coding DNA: TGTGCCAGCAGCCGACAGGGAGGGAATTCACCCCTCCACTTT. Its translation: CASSRQGGNSPLHF. The J gene is TRBJ1-6, the V gene TRBV7-9; 7 nucleotides agree with TRBD1. V lost 5 bases to trimming and J lost 7 bases; unmatched junction nucleotides: 5. Per germline, CDR1 SEHNR and CDR2 FQNEAQ (reference sequence). The CDR3 covers 14 residues. The complete variable domain, with remaining parts taken from reference TRBV7-9 and TRBJ1-6, reads DTGVSQNPRHKITKRGQNVTFRCDPISEHNRLYWYRQTLGQGPEFLTYFQNEAQLEKSRLLSDRFSAERPKGSFSTLEIQRTEQGDSAMYLCASSRQGGNSPLHFGNGTRLTVT.

The CDR3 protein is CASSLGTFTQKQFF. The CDR3 coding sequence is TGTGCCAGCAGCTTAGGGACCTTCACCCAAAAGCAGTTCTTC. This chain connects TRBV7-2 to TRBJ2-1; D unclear. The germline V and J ends were trimmed by 1 base and 11 bases, with 15 bases remaining between them. The CDR3 runs to 14 residues. Germline CDR1 and CDR2: SGHTA and FQGNSA.

V usage is TRBV29-1 and J usage is TRBJ1-1; tentative D call: TRBD1 (5 bases). Germline V gene data show CDR1 as SQVTM and CDR2 as ANQGSEA. The CDR3 covers 13 residues. Trimming shortened V by 5 bases and J by 1 base, and 11 bases separated the two germline ends. DNA for the CDR3: TGCAGCGTTCAGGGCCAGCCGAACACTGAAGCTTTCTTT. This gives the protein CSVQGQPNTEAFF.

This clone has a handful of counts. This rearrangement joins TRBV10-1 to TRBJ2-7; no reliable D call. In germline, CDR1 is WNHNN, CDR2 SYGVQD (reference sequence). Trimming cost V 7 bases and J 0 bases, with 16 bases left between them. This CDR3 comprises 15 residues. CDR3 residues: CASIGRGPNSYEQYF. CDR3 in DNA: TGCGCCAGCATCGGTCGCGGCCCCAACTCCTACGAGCAGTACTTC.

About this clone: A read error may produce the germline difference seen at one junction end. The V call is TRBV7-2, the J call TRBJ2-7; a weak D match, TRBD1 (6 bases). The CDR3 covers 12 residues. Looked up from germline, CDR1 is SGHTA and CDR2 is FQGNSA. CDR3 residues: CASSLEDRKADF. DNA for the CDR3: TGTGCCAGCAGCTTAGAAGACAGGAAAGCGGACTTC.

This chain joins TRBV5-1 and TRBJ1-2; 10 bases are shared with TRBD1. The V gene end was trimmed by 4 bases and the J gene end by 4 bases; junction bases not matched to a gene: 7. Germline values: CDR1 SGHRS, CDR2 YFSETQ. The CDR3 covers 15 residues. In DNA form, the CDR3 reads TGCGCCAGCAGCCTGACAGGGGGCAGTGGCTATGGCTACACCTTC. Its protein product is CASSLTGGSGYGYTF.

This chain connects TRBV19 to TRBJ2-5; D perhaps matches TRBD1 (5 bases). CDR1 and CDR2 (germline): LNHDA, SQIVND (reference sequence). The CDR3 is 14 amino acids. V lost 1 base and J 3 bases, leaving 9 bases between the germline ends. The CDR3 DNA is TGTGCCAGTAGTATAGCAGGGTCCAAAGAGACCCAGTACTTC. Protein: CASSIAGSKETQYF.

The chain is built from TRBV11-3 and TRBJ2-1; 9 nucleotides line up with TRBD1. Germline CDR1 reads SGHNT; CDR2 reads YENEEA. V trimming: 4 bases; J trimming: 3 bases; junction bases outside the gene matches: 4. The length of the CDR3 is 15 residues. The CDR3 nucleotides are TGTGCCAGCAGCTCGGACAGGGGCTACTACAATGAGCAGTTCTTC. Encoded protein: CASSSDRGYYNEQFF.

The chain uses TRBV30 and TRBJ1-2, with unresolved D. Trimming stripped 2 bases from V and 4 bases from J, with 8 bases between. The germline gives CDR1 GTSNPN, CDR2 SVGIG (reference sequence). The CDR3 is made up of 12 amino acids. The CDR3 DNA follows: TGTGCCTGGAGTAGGAGACGCTATGGCTACACCTTC. This encodes CAWSRRRYGYTF.

The J gene is TRBJ2-5, the V gene TRBV29-1; D is ambiguous. The CDR3 covers 9 residues. Trimming shortened V by 3 bases and J by 5 bases, and 1 base separated the two germline ends. Germline V gene data show CDR1 as SQVTM and CDR2 as ANQGSEA. The CDR3 loop is CSVDETQYF. The CDR3 DNA is TGCAGCGTTGACGAGACCCAGTACTTC.

This chain connects TRBV5-4 to TRBJ2-5; TRBD1 might be the D (7 bases). The CDR3 consists of 16 residues. The germline V gene encodes CDR1 SGHNT and CDR2 YYREEE (reference sequence). V gave up 2 bases and J gave up 3 bases, with 17 bases separating them. In DNA, the CDR3 is TGTGCCAGCAGCTTTTCACAGGGGCGGGGAGAAGAGACCCAGTACTTC. Translating it yields CASSFSQGRGEETQYF.

This chain links TRBV5-5 with TRBJ1-4; TRBD1 matches at 7 bases. V gave up 6 bases and J gave up 8 bases; unmatched junction bases: 10. CDR1 and CDR2 from the germline V gene are SGHKS and YYEKEE (reference sequence). The CDR3 contains 14 residues. CDR3 loop: CASKTTGIKEKLFF. The CDR3 bases are TGTGCCAGCAAGACGACAGGGATTAAGGAAAAACTGTTTTTT. Full variable domain (remainder filled in from reference TRBV5-5 and TRBJ1-4): DAGVTQSPTHLIKTRGQQVTLRCSPISGHKSVSWYQQVLGQGPQFIFQYYEKEERGRGNFPDRFSARQFPNYSSELNVNALLLGDSALYLCASKTTGIKEKLFFGSGTQLSVL.

The chain has TRBV5-1 and TRBJ2-5, with D unresolved. Trimming stripped 0 bases from V and 3 bases from J, with 0 bases between. The CDR3 runs 11 residues. Germline V lookup: CDR1 SGHRS, CDR2 YFSETQ. The CDR3: CASSLEETQYF. DNA for the CDR3: TGCGCCAGCAGCTTGGAAGAGACCCAGTACTTC. The full variable domain, in which reference TRBV5-1 and TRBJ2-5 provide the parts outside the CDR3, is KAGVTQTPRYLIKTRGQQVTLSCSPISGHRSVSWYQQTPGQGLQFLFEYFSETQRNKGNFPGRFSGRQFSNSRSEMNVSTLELGDSALYLCASSLEETQYFGPGTRLLVL.

The chain carries TRBV6-5 and TRBJ1-5; 8 positions agree with TRBD1. Germline lookup yields CDR1 MNHEY and CDR2 SVGAGI. The V and J ends lost 5 bases and 6 bases, in that order; junction bases with no gene match: 9. The CDR3 is made up of 15 amino acids. The CDR3 DNA follows: TGTGCCAGCAGTAAGACAGGGGTGGGGGGTCAGCCCCAGCATTTT. It is translated as CASSKTGVGGQPQHF.

The chain uses TRBV2 and TRBJ2-7; D is possibly TRBD1 or TRBD2 (5 bases each). Germline V gene sequence: CDR1 SNHLY, CDR2 FYNNEI. The CDR3 totals 14 residues. V gave up 6 bases and J gave up 0 bases, with 12 bases separating them. CDR3 nucleotides: TGTGCCAGCAGAGTTTGGGGGAACTCCTACGAGCAGTACTTC. It codes for CASRVWGNSYEQYF. The whole variable domain, filled in from reference TRBV2 and TRBJ2-7, reads EPEVTQTPSHQVTQMGQEVILRCVPISNHLYFYWYRQILGQKVEFLVSFYNNEISEKSEIFDDQFSVERPDGSNFTLKIRSTKLEDSAMYFCASRVWGNSYEQYFGPGTRLTVT.

By proportion, this clone is medium-sized. Distinct nucleotide sequences in the sample also encode this CDR3. The chain uses TRBV7-8 and TRBJ1-3; D is undetermined. This CDR3 contains 15 residues. Germline-derived CDR1 and CDR2 are SGHVS and FQNEAQ. With 3 bases removed from V and 1 base from J, the gap between germline ends came to 10 bases. CDR3 residues: CASSFGEASGNTIYF. In DNA, the CDR3 is TGTGCCAGCAGCTTTGGCGAGGCGTCTGGAAACACCATATATTTT.

This clone qualifies as medium-sized (0.01 to 0.1%). The chain employs TRBV6-5 and TRBJ1-5, with a weak D call TRBD1 (6 bases). Trimming shortened V by 4 bases and J by 4 bases, and 11 bases separated the two germline ends. The CDR3 is made up of 14 amino acids. Germline V lookup: CDR1 MNHEY, CDR2 SVGAGI. DNA of the CDR3: TGTGCCAGCAGTTGGGGGGGGCCGAATCAGCCCCAGCATTTT. Its protein is CASSWGGPNQPQHF.

V usage is TRBV2 and J usage is TRBJ1-1, with 9 bases lining up with TRBD1. This CDR3 is 15 amino acids long. J gave up 1 base and V 5 bases, and 5 bases lay outside the gene matches. Germline-derived CDR1 and CDR2 are SNHLY and FYNNEI. The CDR3 region is CASSWTGVGNTEAFF. DNA for the CDR3: TGTGCCAGCAGTTGGACAGGGGTAGGGAACACTGAAGCTTTCTTT.

This chain connects TRBV7-8 to TRBJ1-2; the D is unclear. CDR3 size: 14 residues. The germline V gene encodes CDR1 SGHVS and CDR2 FQNEAQ. V was trimmed by 1 base and J by 2 bases, leaving 8 bases between them. The CDR3 nucleotides read TGTGCCAGCAGCTTAGGCCACACCAACTATGGCTACACCTTC. It yields the protein CASSLGHTNYGYTF.

This clone was seen just once. J is TRBJ1-2 and V is TRBV5-1; 9 bases match TRBD1. J gave up 6 bases and V 3 bases, and 9 bases lay outside the gene matches. CDR3 length equals 15 residues. Germline V lookup: CDR1 SGHRS, CDR2 YFSETQ. The CDR3 DNA reads as TGCGCCAGCAGCTGGAGGACAGGGGCAAGTGATGGCTACACCTTC. This encodes CASSWRTGASDGYTF.

Within the sample, this clone is medium-sized. The chain uses TRBV10-3 and TRBJ2-7; D might be TRBD1 (5 bases). This CDR3 contains 14 residues. V lost 4 bases and J 2 bases, leaving 12 bases between the germline ends. Germline-derived CDR1 and CDR2 are ENHRY and SYGVKD. DNA of the CDR3: TGTGCCATCAGTGGTATGGACAAGGCCTACGAGCAGTACTTC. Protein product: CAISGMDKAYEQYF.

The genes are TRBV5-4 and TRBJ2-7, with TRBD1 matching over 9 bases. V shed 5 bases, J shed 5 bases, and the junction held 5 bases outside the gene matches. CDR1 SGHNT and CDR2 YYREEE come from the germline V gene (reference sequence). The CDR3 consists of 13 residues. CDR3 nucleotides: TGTGCCAGCAGACCCGGGACAGGGAACGAGCAGTACTTC. This sequence encodes CASRPGTGNEQYF.